What follows are 3 T cell receptor beta chains derived from one specimen sequenced in a study of cytomegalovirus exposure and HLA in healthy donors. It was with 60 Vbeta and 13 Jbeta primers that the PCR ran. This table comes from immunoSEQ multiplex PCR, and its TCRdb copy is limited to in-frame clones, with some not included. This table holds some 200,000 clones, 70% to 80% found once. Sequenced: PBMCs. Receptor source: a woman aged 60 to 75 in good health and CMV-seropositive.

The chain combines TRBV25-1 with TRBJ1-1; D perhaps matches TRBD1 (5 bases). The CDR3 spans 12 residues. The V gene's germline CDR1 is MGHDK and CDR2 SYGVNS. Trimming pared 6 bases from V and 3 bases from J, leaving 8 bases between. Written as DNA, the CDR3 is TGTGCCAGCAGCAGACAGCACACTGAAGCTTTCTTT. Its protein is CASSRQHTEAFF.

Note on this clone: Other DNA sequences from this sample encode an identical CDR3 as well. J is TRBJ2-3 and V is TRBV6-4; 14 bases align to TRBD2. This CDR3 comprises 15 residues. The V gene end was trimmed by 9 bases and the J gene end by 4 bases; junction bases not matched to a gene: 6. Germline-derived CDR1 and CDR2 are MRHNA and SNTAGT. CDR3 coding DNA: TGTGCCAGTTCGTCGGGACTAGCGGGAGCAGATACGCAGTATTTT. As protein: CASSSGLAGADTQYF.

This sequence joins TRBV10-1 and TRBJ2-6; D ambiguous. CDR1 is WNHNN, CDR2 SYGVQD, per germline (reference sequence). CDR3 size: 14 residues. V lost 3 bases to trimming and J lost 0 bases, with 3 bases between them. The CDR3, as DNA: TGCGCCAGCAGTGACAACTCTGGGGCCAACGTCCTGACTTTC. This codes for CASSDNSGANVLTF.